This passage covers 31 T cell receptor beta chains from one sample sequenced in a study of shared clonotypes between healthy human individuals. Repertoires were generated with immunoSEQ multiplex PCR, while TCRdb's copy carries only in-frame clones and drops some. Among about 2.1 million clones listed, around 93% were seen once. CD45RO negativity and positive selection for CCR7 defined naive CD8 cells, a population that excluded terminally differentiated effector memory CD45RA+ cells. Specimen: naive CD8+ T cells from PBMCs. These receptors all come from a man younger than 35 in good health. Some clones in this sample may be carry-over from other donors' samples.

The chain recombines TRBV30 with TRBJ1-5, with D maybe TRBD1 (5 bases). The germline V gene encodes CDR1 GTSNPN and CDR2 SVGIG (reference sequence). Trimming took 4 bases from V and 1 from J, leaving 8 bases between them. The CDR3 is 13 residues long. The CDR3 sequence: CAWKGASNQPQHF. Written as DNA, the CDR3 is TGTGCCTGGAAAGGGGCCAGCAATCAGCCCCAGCATTTT.

The chain is built from TRBV5-6 and TRBJ1-4; unclear D gene. CDR1 is SGHDT, CDR2 YYEEEE, per germline. Between the trimmed V and J ends, which lost 6 bases and 11 bases, there was a span of 17 bases. CDR3 length: 13 residues. In nucleotides, the CDR3 is TGTGCCAGCACCGTAGAGGGAGCCCCTAAACTGTTTTTT. Encoded protein: CASTVEGAPKLFF.

The chain links TRBV28 to TRBJ2-7; D gene unclear. From germline, CDR1 is MDHEN and CDR2 SYDVKM. Trimming took off 5 bases at V and 3 bases at J, with 8 bases between the two ends. This CDR3 has 12 residues. CDR3 DNA: TGTGCCAGCAGTACGGGTCGCTACGAGCAGTACTTC. It specifies CASSTGRYEQYF.

DNA of the CDR3: TGTGCCTGGAGTGCCCTTCAGGGGGGAGGTAAAAACATTCAGTACTTC. Its protein is CAWSALQGGGKNIQYF. V gene TRBV30 combines with J gene TRBJ2-4, with D maybe TRBD1 (7 bases). V gave up 1 base and J gave up 4 bases, with 17 bases separating them. Germline CDR1 is GTSNPN and CDR2 is SVGIG (reference sequence). CDR3 length equals 16 residues.

The chain combines TRBV10-3 with TRBJ2-1; 10 nucleotides match TRBD2. From germline, CDR1 is ENHRY and CDR2 SYGVKD. The CDR3 contains 15 residues. J lost 7 bases, V lost 7 bases, and 10 bases had no gene match. The CDR3 DNA reads TGTGCCATCACTCAGGCTAGCGGGAGATTTAATGAGCAGTTCTTC. Encoded protein: CAITQASGRFNEQFF.

The gene calls are TRBV25-1 and TRBJ2-5; 7 bases are a match to TRBD2. J was trimmed by 2 bases and V by 4 bases; bases with no gene match: 7. Looked up from germline, CDR1 is MGHDK and CDR2 is SYGVNS. There are 15 residues in the CDR3. The chain's CDR3 is CASSGLAEIQETQYF. CDR3 coding DNA: TGTGCCAGCAGTGGGCTAGCGGAGATACAAGAGACCCAGTACTTC.

V usage is TRBV7-8 and J usage is TRBJ2-1; a weak D match, TRBD2 (6 bases). The CDR3 has 15 amino acids. The germline gives CDR1 SGHVS, CDR2 FQNEAQ. Trimming shortened V by 8 bases and J by 1 base, and 15 bases separated the two germline ends. The CDR3 is CASLNRERSYNEQFF. CDR3 sequence (DNA): TGTGCCAGCCTTAATCGGGAGAGGTCCTACAATGAGCAGTTCTTC.

This chain uses TRBV27 with TRBJ2-2; D tentatively reads TRBD1 or TRBD2 (5 bases each). Trimming took off 1 base at V and 6 bases at J, with 15 bases between the two ends. Germline-derived CDR1 and CDR2 are MNHEY and SMNVEV (reference sequence). This CDR3 comprises 16 residues. DNA for the CDR3: TGTGCCAGCAGTTTATGGGGCCGCGGAGGCGCCGGGGAGCTGTTTTTT. Encoded protein: CASSLWGRGGAGELFF.

The gene calls are TRBV2 and TRBJ2-1; 9 bases are a match to TRBD1. Per the germline V gene, CDR1 is SNHLY and CDR2 is FYNNEI. This CDR3 is built from 14 residues. Trimming at V came to 8 bases and at J to 5 bases, leaving 7 bases not matched to a gene. CDR3 amino acids: CASRGTGPNNEQFF. The CDR3 coding sequence is TGTGCCAGCCGAGGGACAGGGCCTAACAATGAGCAGTTCTTC.

V gene TRBV2 combines with J gene TRBJ1-1; D call uncertain. Looked up from germline, CDR1 is SNHLY and CDR2 is FYNNEI. CDR3 length equals 13 residues. V lost 6 bases to trimming and J lost 4 bases, with 12 bases between them. The CDR3 nucleotides read TGTGCCAGCAGGGGCAGGCCAACCACTGAAGCTTTCTTT. Its protein product is CASRGRPTTEAFF.

The chain uses TRBV29-1 and TRBJ1-3, with a possible D match to TRBD1 (6 bases). The germline V and J ends were trimmed by 4 bases and 1 base, with 11 bases remaining between them. Germline CDR1 is SQVTM and CDR2 is ANQGSEA. This CDR3 contains 14 residues. The CDR3 spells CSVVGGQSGNTIYF. DNA of the CDR3: TGCAGCGTTGTAGGGGGACAATCTGGAAACACCATATATTTT.

The rearrangement uses TRBV9 and TRBJ2-1; D unresolved. This CDR3 has 15 amino acids. Trimming cost V 0 bases and J 2 bases, with 9 bases left between them. Germline-derived CDR1 and CDR2 are SGDLS and YYNGEE. The CDR3 reads CASSVGQYPYNEQFF. The DNA for the CDR3 is TGTGCCAGCAGCGTAGGGCAGTACCCCTACAATGAGCAGTTCTTC. Based on the CDR3 plus reference TRBV9 and TRBJ2-1, the full variable domain is DSGVTQTPKHLITATGQRVTLRCSPRSGDLSVYWYQQSLDQGLQFLIQYYNGEERAKGNILERFSAQQFPDLHSELNLSSLELGDSALYFCASSVGQYPYNEQFFGPGTRLTVL.

The genes are TRBV27 and TRBJ2-7; TRBD1 or TRBD2 may be the D gene (5 bases each). Between the trimmed V and J ends, which lost 9 bases and 2 bases, there was a span of 11 bases. CDR3 length: 12 residues. Germline V gene sequence: CDR1 MNHEY, CDR2 SMNVEV (reference sequence). The CDR3 DNA reads as TGTGCCAGTTCGGGACCGGCCTACGAGCAGTACTTC. Protein product: CASSGPAYEQYF.

The genes are TRBV28 and TRBJ2-3; either TRBD1 or TRBD2 may fit D (5 bases each). The CDR3 runs 12 residues. V lost 2 bases and J lost 6, with 6 bases in between. CDR1 and CDR2 (germline): MDHEN, SYDVKM. DNA for the CDR3: TGTGCCAGCAGTTTAGAGGGGGATACGCAGTATTTT. It translates to CASSLEGDTQYF.

This clone showed up just a few times. The chain recombines TRBV19 with TRBJ2-7; tentative D call: TRBD1 (6 bases). The CDR3 sequence is 16 residues long. Germline lookup yields CDR1 LNHDA and CDR2 SQIVND (reference sequence). Trimming pared 5 bases from V and 2 bases from J, leaving 19 bases between. Here the CDR3 DNA reads TGTGCCAGTAGTCCGCTCGCCGGCAGGGGACCCTACGAGCAGTACTTC. It yields the protein CASSPLAGRGPYEQYF. Full variable domain (missing parts from reference TRBV19 and TRBJ2-7): DGGITQSPKYLFRKEGQNVTLSCEQNLNHDAMYWYRQDPGQGLRLIYYSQIVNDFQKGDIAEGYSVSREKKESFPLTVTSAQKNPTAFYLCASSPLAGRGPYEQYFGPGTRLTVT.

J is TRBJ2-7 and V is TRBV10-2; D gene uncertain. This CDR3 comprises 14 residues. CDR1 and CDR2 from the germline V gene are WSHSY and SAAADI. V was clipped by 0 bases and J by 6 bases, with 12 bases between them. CDR3 sequence reads: CASSESGSLREQYF. Written as DNA, the CDR3 is TGCGCCAGCAGTGAGTCGGGGTCACTTCGCGAGCAGTACTTC.

This clone was recorded once. The rearrangement uses TRBV4-3 and TRBJ2-7; perhaps TRBD1 as D (5 bases). CDR1 LGHNA and CDR2 YSLEER come from the germline V gene. V dropped 1 base and J dropped 6 bases, with 13 bases sitting between them. CDR3 length: 14 amino acids. This CDR3 reads CASSQGQGTLEQYF. The CDR3 DNA sequence: TGCGCCAGCAGCCAAGGGCAGGGAACCCTCGAGCAGTACTTC.

This sequence joins TRBV4-1 and TRBJ1-3; TRBD1 matches 7 bases. Losses at the gene ends were 1 base for V and 4 bases for J; bases not matched to a gene: 4. The CDR3 consists of 15 residues. Germline V gene lookup returns CDR1 MGHRA and CDR2 YSYEKL. The CDR3 loop is CASSQVTGRGNTIYF. CDR3 coding DNA: TGCGCCAGCAGCCAAGTGACAGGGAGGGGAAACACCATATATTTT.

To note about this clone: This specimen includes other DNA sequences encoding the same CDR3. As DNA, the CDR3 is TGCGCCAGCAGCCAAGGCACCTACAATGAGCAGTTCTTC. Residues: CASSQGTYNEQFF. This chain connects TRBV4-3 to TRBJ2-1, with unresolved D. Germline CDR1 is LGHNA and CDR2 is YSLEER. Trimming stripped 1 base from V and 2 bases from J, with 3 bases between. This CDR3 has 13 residues.

Details on this clone: The same CDR3 is also encoded by other DNA sequences in this sample. The V call is TRBV5-4, the J call TRBJ1-1, with D hard to call. Looked up from germline, CDR1 is SGHNT and CDR2 is YYREEE (reference sequence). V was clipped by 4 bases and J by 1 base, with 8 bases between them. CDR3 length equals 13 residues. The CDR3 DNA sequence: TGTGCCAGCAGCCCCCCAGGGAACACTGAAGCTTTCTTT. Translating it yields CASSPPGNTEAFF.

The V and J genes are TRBV7-9 and TRBJ2-1; possibly TRBD2 for D (6 bases). Trimming took 4 bases from V and 8 from J, leaving 15 bases between them. The CDR3 sequence is 14 residues long. Germline V gives CDR1 SEHNR, CDR2 FQNEAQ (reference sequence). DNA of the CDR3: TGTGCCAGCAGCTCACCTCTAGCGCCGGATGAGCAGTTCTTC. Translated, it gives CASSSPLAPDEQFF.

V and J are TRBV6-1 and TRBJ1-2; D not certain. Germline lookup yields CDR1 MNHNS and CDR2 SASEGT. This CDR3 has 14 amino acids. The ends were cut back, 2 bases at V and 8 bases at J, with 15 bases in the middle. The chain's CDR3 is CASSELKDPRGYTF. In nucleotides, the CDR3 is TGTGCCAGCAGTGAATTAAAGGACCCTCGGGGCTACACCTTC.

This chain joins TRBV19 and TRBJ2-5; tentatively, D is TRBD1 or TRBD2 (5 bases each). The V gene lost 3 bases and the J gene lost 2 bases, with 10 bases spanning the gap. Looked up from germline, CDR1 is LNHDA and CDR2 is SQIVND (reference sequence). The CDR3 has 14 amino acids. The CDR3 spells CASSIARGQETQYF. DNA for the CDR3: TGTGCCAGTAGTATCGCGAGGGGACAAGAGACCCAGTACTTC.

V usage is TRBV7-9 and J usage is TRBJ1-1, with D hard to call. V lost 1 base and J lost 2, with 8 bases in between. Germline V gene lookup returns CDR1 SEHNR and CDR2 FQNEAQ (reference sequence). The CDR3 extends over 14 amino acids. For the CDR3, the DNA is TGTGCCAGCAGCTTAGGACTGAAAAACACTGAAGCTTTCTTT. Protein product: CASSLGLKNTEAFF.

The gene calls are TRBV5-1 and TRBJ2-3; 9 bases are a match to TRBD2. From germline, CDR1 is SGHRS and CDR2 YFSETQ. This CDR3 region has 15 residues. The junction had 7 bases not matched to a gene; V was cut back by 4 bases and J by 4 bases. The DNA of the CDR3 is TGCGCCAGCAGCGGGTATAGCGGGAGTCCAGATACGCAGTATTTT. This codes for CASSGYSGSPDTQYF. Full variable domain (outside the CDR3, taken from reference TRBV5-1 and TRBJ2-3): KAGVTQTPRYLIKTRGQQVTLSCSPISGHRSVSWYQQTPGQGLQFLFEYFSETQRNKGNFPGRFSGRQFSNSRSEMNVSTLELGDSALYLCASSGYSGSPDTQYFGPGTRLTVL.

The chain employs TRBV6-5 and TRBJ1-1; no clear D gene. This CDR3 is built from 15 residues. CDR1 MNHEY and CDR2 SVGAGI come from the germline V gene. The ends were cut back, 0 bases at V and 5 bases at J, with 13 bases in the middle. The CDR3 spells CASSYSRTHGTEAFF. The CDR3 DNA is TGTGCCAGCAGTTACTCGAGGACTCACGGAACTGAAGCTTTCTTT.

This clone is a singleton in its sample. The chain recombines TRBV4-3 with TRBJ2-1; 11 nucleotides match TRBD2. V lost 4 bases and J lost 4; bases outside the gene matches: 15. CDR3 length: 19 amino acids. From germline, CDR1 is LGHNA and CDR2 YSLEER. The CDR3 bases are TGCGCCAGCAGCCCGAAGACCTTAGCGGGAGGGCCTCTATACAATGAGCAGTTCTTC. It codes for CASSPKTLAGGPLYNEQFF.

The rearrangement links TRBV30 to TRBJ1-2, with D unclear. The CDR3 length is 15 residues. Germline V gives CDR1 GTSNPN, CDR2 SVGIG (reference sequence). Deletions cut 2 bases from V and 0 bases from J, with 13 bases between. The CDR3 nucleotides are TGTGCCTGGAGTTCACGGACTGAAGCTAACTATGGCTACACCTTC. The encoded protein is CAWSSRTEANYGYTF.

V and J are TRBV27 and TRBJ2-7; D uncertain. V lost 2 bases to trimming and J lost 3 bases, with 14 bases between them. Germline V gene data show CDR1 as MNHEY and CDR2 as SMNVEV (reference sequence). CDR3 length: 15 amino acids. The CDR3, as DNA: TGTGCCAGCAGTTTAAGGGCGGCAGCATACTACGAGCAGTACTTC. Translated, it gives CASSLRAAAYYEQYF.

V and J are TRBV10-3 and TRBJ1-1; D is unclear. Germline V gene sequence: CDR1 ENHRY, CDR2 SYGVKD. Trimming took off 5 bases at V and 8 bases at J, with 9 bases between the two ends. The length of the CDR3 is 11 residues. CDR3 nucleotide sequence: TGTGCCATCAGTTCCCGGGAAGAAGCTTTCTTT. It is translated as CAISSREEAFF.

This chain joins TRBV6-6 and TRBJ2-1; D is possibly TRBD2 (6 bases). Trimming removed 0 bases at V and 4 bases at J, with 10 bases between. The CDR3 is 15 residues long. The germline V gene encodes CDR1 MNHNY and CDR2 SVGAGI (reference sequence). This CDR3 reads CASSYSGTQYNEQFF. CDR3 coding DNA: TGTGCCAGCAGTTACTCCGGGACTCAATACAATGAGCAGTTCTTC.